Below, 15 T cell receptor beta chains from the same sample are listed, as sequenced in a study of blood T cell repertoires in COVID-19. Some clones are missing from TCRdb's copy, which holds only in-frame ones; the method was immunoSEQ multiplex PCR. The repertoire has some 160,000 clones, about 89% of them found once; the top ten carry roughly 2.8%. What was sequenced was peripheral blood. The receptors come from a man aged 60 to 75 with acute or convalescent COVID-19.

Regarding this clone: The sample contains more than one DNA sequence encoding this CDR3. This rearrangement joins TRBV18 to TRBJ1-5, with D hard to call. There are 13 residues in the CDR3. Between the trimmed V and J ends, which lost 3 bases and 4 bases, there was a span of 7 bases. From germline, CDR1 is KGHSH and CDR2 LQKENI. The CDR3 nucleotides are TGTGCCAGCTCACCTGGAGGGAATCAGCCCCAGCATTTT. Translating it yields CASSPGGNQPQHF.

This clone was observed a single time. The chain combines TRBV6-5 with TRBJ2-7, with a tentative D call TRBD1 (5 bases). This CDR3 has 14 residues. Germline V CDR1 and CDR2: MNHEY, SVGAGI. V lost 6 bases and J 0 bases, leaving 12 bases between the germline ends. CDR3 in DNA: TGTGCCAGCAGGCCCCGACAGCTCTCCTACGAGCAGTACTTC. Its translation: CASRPRQLSYEQYF.

The CDR3 here is CASSVEAGVNEKLFF. The CDR3, as DNA: TGTGCCAGCAGCGTAGAGGCAGGGGTGAATGAAAAACTGTTTTTT. This chain joins TRBV9 and TRBJ1-4, with D possibly matching TRBD1 (6 bases). Germline V CDR1 and CDR2: SGDLS, YYNGEE. V was cut by 0 bases and J by 5 bases, with 11 bases left in between. The CDR3 runs to 15 residues.

V and J are TRBV3-1 (or the pseudogene TRBV3-2) and TRBJ2-4; TRBD2 matches 8 bases. The CDR3 totals 16 residues. Germline values: CDR1 LGHDT, CDR2 YNNKEL (reference sequence). V trimming: 4 bases; J trimming: 3 bases; junction bases outside the gene matches: 8. The CDR3 DNA reads as TGTGCCAGCAGCCCTCCCGGGGGGGCGGGCAAAAACATTCAGTACTTC. Protein product: CASSPPGGAGKNIQYF.

This chain links TRBV5-1 with TRBJ2-3, with TRBD1 matching 8 bases. V lost 1 base and J lost 2; bases outside the gene matches: 12. The CDR3 runs to 18 residues. Germline-derived CDR1 and CDR2 are SGHRS and YFSETQ. The CDR3 DNA reads TGCGCCAGCAGCTTGTGGGCACCAGGGGGCCCAAACACAGATACGCAGTATTTT. It yields the protein CASSLWAPGGPNTDTQYF.

The V gene is TRBV4-3, the J gene TRBJ2-5; TRBD2 agrees at 14 bases. V trimming: 3 bases; J trimming: 5 bases; junction bases outside the gene matches: 5. There are 16 residues in the CDR3. Germline V lookup: CDR1 LGHNA, CDR2 YSLEER. The CDR3 coding sequence is TGCGCCAGCAGCCAGGCCCGACTAGCGGGGGGGGAGACCCAGTACTTC. Translating gives CASSQARLAGGETQYF.

This sequence joins TRBV29-1 and TRBJ2-7, with D uncertain. Per germline, CDR1 SQVTM and CDR2 ANQGSEA. The CDR3 runs 12 residues. V dropped 1 base and J dropped 3 bases, with 7 bases sitting between them. The CDR3 sequence is CSVEGAGYEQYF. The CDR3 region has the DNA TGCAGCGTTGAAGGCGCTGGCTACGAGCAGTACTTC.

This chain connects TRBV13 to TRBJ2-7; no clear D. The length of the CDR3 is 13 residues. V was trimmed by 10 bases and J by 7 bases, leaving 20 bases between them. Germline CDR1 and CDR2: PRHDT and FYEKMQ (reference sequence). This CDR3 is CATTPPNRREQYF. The CDR3 DNA reads TGTGCCACCACACCTCCGAATAGGCGGGAGCAGTACTTC.

The chain combines TRBV4-3 with TRBJ1-2; D unresolved. Trimming left V 4 bases short and J 2 bases short, with 11 bases between. The germline V gene encodes CDR1 LGHNA and CDR2 YSLEER. This CDR3 is built from 14 residues. This CDR3 is CASSLGRENYGYTF. In nucleotides, the CDR3 is TGCGCCAGCAGCCTTGGGAGGGAAAACTATGGCTACACCTTC.

V is TRBV12-3 or TRBV12-4 and J is TRBJ2-1, with 7 bases identical to TRBD2. Trimming removed 10 bases from V and 5 bases from J; junction bases left unmatched: 5. The CDR3 loop spans 12 amino acids. This CDR3 reads CAISTSNNEQFF. In DNA form, the CDR3 reads TGTGCCATCTCGACTAGCAACAATGAGCAGTTCTTC.

V is TRBV4-1 and J is TRBJ1-3, with 9 bases lining up with TRBD1. This CDR3 contains 16 residues. V was pared by 1 base and J by 7 bases, with 8 bases of the junction left unmatched. The germline V gene encodes CDR1 MGHRA and CDR2 YSYEKL. CDR3 DNA sequence: TGCGCCAGCAGCCAAGGGCCGGGACAGGGACCGAACACCATATATTTT. Translated: CASSQGPGQGPNTIYF.

The genes are TRBV29-1 and TRBJ1-2; the match to TRBD1 covers 7 bases. The V gene end was trimmed by 7 bases and the J gene end by 2 bases; junction bases not matched to a gene: 4. Germline-derived CDR1 and CDR2 are SQVTM and ANQGSEA. The CDR3 consists of 12 residues. CDR3 loop: CSGMGQNYGYTF. CDR3 coding DNA: TGCAGCGGAATGGGACAGAACTATGGCTACACCTTC.

This chain joins TRBV15 and TRBJ1-2; TRBD1 matches 12 bases. This CDR3 comprises 17 residues. Germline CDR1 reads LNHNV; CDR2 reads YYDKDF (reference sequence). With 1 base clipped from V and 4 bases from J, the junction kept 7 bases outside the gene matches. The CDR3 DNA follows: TGTGCCACCAGCAGAGCCGGGACAGGGGGCAGGGGCTATGGCTACACCTTC. Amino acids: CATSRAGTGGRGYGYTF.

This clone was counted a single time. This chain links TRBV24-1 with TRBJ2-7; 12 nucleotides match TRBD1. CDR1 is KGHDR, CDR2 SFDVKD, per germline. The CDR3 sequence is 15 residues long. V lost 2 bases to trimming and J lost 4 bases; unmatched junction nucleotides: 2. CDR3 residues: CATSDSGQGAYEQYF. Here the CDR3 DNA reads TGTGCCACCAGTGATTCGGGACAGGGGGCTTACGAGCAGTACTTC.

This chain links TRBV19 with TRBJ1-4; D is possibly TRBD1 (5 bases). The CDR3 sequence is 15 residues long. The germline CDR1 and CDR2 sequences are LNHDA and SQIVND (reference sequence). Trimming removed 7 bases from V and 7 bases from J, with 19 bases in between. The CDR3 DNA reads as TGTGCCAGTACTACTTATGGAGGGGTTGGTGAAAAACTGTTTTTT. Protein product: CASTTYGGVGEKLFF.